This T cell receptor (beta chain) comes out of a study of blood T cell repertoires in COVID-19 (dated by TCRdb to the early 2020s). Regarding the study in general: The collaborator samples originated in the United States, Italy and Spain and spanned the acute and convalescent phases of COVID-19. The material from the prospective study consisted of cDNA or gDNA derived from T cells, B-cell-depleted T cells, or PBMCs. Deeply sampled blood TCRbeta repertoires from subjects exposed to, actively infected with, or recovered from COVID-19 were included in the dataset. The repertoires were made available in a free public database intended to serve as a resource for research on the immune response to SARS-CoV-2. Samples were obtained from the ongoing ImmuneRACE study (first 160 participants) and from approximately 1,200 subjects provided by 6 global collaborators. The sample metadata nearly always contained a de-identified subject ID, COVID-19 status, age in years and sex. Where HLA class I and class II types were available, the types were taken from metadata supplied by the sample provider, not from assay-based typing.

TCRbeta CDR3 regions were amplified from genomic DNA by means of the immunoSEQ Assay, a bias-controlled multiplex PCR. The authors' pipeline ran thus. The number of nucleated cells in each sample was estimated by amplification of reference gene primers within the assay. To quantify the absolute abundance of each unique TCRbeta CDR3 rearrangement, sequence reads were collapsed and filtered. For each sample, productive Simpson clonality was calculated as the square root of Simpson's diversity index over productive rearrangements. The table comes from immuneACCESS by way of TCRdb, which keeps in-frame sequences with V and J called. Part of the clones is missing from these tables; in studies checked, under half for an unresolved V gene and the rest for unknown reasons. V and J calls and clone size come straight from that table; D and trimming were deduced from the DNA. The sample table lists 230,000 or so clones, about 85% of them with a count of one. Of the sample, approximately 6.6% falls within the top ten clones.

Here is what the overall study found, with its caveats: How much clinical and demographic metadata was included differed by source and by participant, and the metadata was provided uncurated.

In the prospective study, participants were about 18 to 95 years old, resided in approximately 22 geographic areas of the United States, and were enrolled through a virtual design. In the prospective study, cohorts were assigned on the basis of participant-reported clinical history obtained from a screening survey and a study questionnaire. Exposed participants had been in contact, within 2 weeks of entering the study, with a person who had a PCR-confirmed or clinician-diagnosed case of COVID-19. Each participant in the prospective study had whole blood, serum and a nasopharyngeal or oropharyngeal swab collected by mobile phlebotomists. Participants in the prospective study had the option to provide additional blood draws and questionnaires over an approximately two-month period. Blood samples from the prospective study were shipped frozen or at room temperature prior to DNA extraction. V and J are trimmed by 5 bases and 6 bases, and the gene matches miss 3 bases of the junction. The CDR3 has 13 amino acids, counting the end cysteine and phenylalanine. The entry retains the CDR3 DNA only, 39 bases that are in frame from base 1. Taken from the germline V gene (reference sequence), the CDR1 and CDR2 loops are SEHNR and FQNEAQ.

Regarding this clone: The antigen it recognizes is unknown. There are no base qualities to consult, and no much larger clone falls within one base.

Sequenced sample: PBMCs or T cells enriched from blood (not recorded which). The chain is encoded by TRBV7-9 joined to TRBJ1-5; 8 junctional bases match TRBD1. The sequence came from a woman aged 45-65 years who had been exposed to COVID-19. The base sequence is TGTGCCAGCAGCCCACAGGGGGGTCAGCCCCAGCATTTT. Its coded protein is CASSPQGGQPQHF.